This T cell receptor (beta chain) stems from a study of T cells after yellow fever vaccination. Study-level information: Fractions of low cell number were prepared using SMART-Seq v4 Ultra Low Input.

Via MiXCR, TCRdb re-called the 5' RACE reads, giving one row per CDR3 protein. The sample includes 150,000 to 200,000 distinct CDR3 sequences, 9.5% to 12% of them seen just once. Between the trimmed V and J ends, which lost 0 bases and 4 bases, there was a span of 12 bases. CDR1 and CDR2 from the germline V gene are LGHNA and YNFKEQ. The CDR3 has 15 residues. This sample comprised CD8+ T cells sorted from PBMCs, obtained 15 days after the yellow fever booster vaccination. The TCR was taken from a man aged 18 to 30 who received the YFV17D yellow fever vaccine. This sequence joins TRBV4-2 and TRBJ1-2; the D gene is possibly TRBD1 (6 bases). In DNA form, the CDR3 reads TGTGCCAGCAGCCAAGAAGGGGGGTTTTTCTATGGCTACACCTTC. This encodes CASSQEGGFFYGYTF.